This TCR beta chain was observed in a study of blood T cell repertoires in COVID-19. The wider study: COVID-19 samples, acute and convalescent, were from the United States, Italy and Spain. Sources were T cells, B-cell-depleted T cells, or PBMCs; the material itself was cDNA or gDNA.

The V segment lost 3 bases and the J segment 6 bases; nucleotides outside the gene matches: 8. This CDR3 spans 14 amino acids. Germline CDR1 SGHVS, CDR2 FQNEAQ. This clone appeared once. Authors' data handling: Using reference gene primer amplification, nucleated cell counts were estimated. Libraries were prepared by immunoSEQ multiplex PCR; TCRdb keeps only in-frame clonotypes and omits some of them. The D gene and trimming were derived from the DNA, and the V and J assignments and clone size from that table. The repertoire consists of fewer than 100,000 clones, with around nine tenths occurring once and the leading ten covering 6.5% to 9%.

The chain has TRBV7-8 and TRBJ2-7; 7 nucleotides match TRBD1. The sample taken for sequencing was peripheral blood. This sequence originates from a man between 60 and 75 years old with acute or convalescent COVID-19. The CDR3 DNA reads TGTGCCAGCAGCTTGGGACAGCGAGGAGGCGAGCAGTACTTC. This gives the protein CASSLGQRGGEQYF.